The rows below give T cell receptor beta chains drawn from one sample of a study of cytomegalovirus exposure and HLA in healthy donors. The assay was immunoSEQ multiplex PCR, and TCRdb's table has in-frame clones only and misses some. Of about 130,000 clones listed, more than 80% are singletons. The sequencing input was PBMCs. These receptors were obtained from a woman in her 30s in good health and CMV-seropositive. CDR3s include the opening cysteine and the closing phenylalanine or tryptophan. Each record gives: clone size, D gene, J gene, V gene, CDR3 protein, CDR3 DNA. D genes are given only for firm matches. Only some rows state a clone size, as once, few, many or a class for expanded clones.

clone size: -; D gene: -; J gene: TRBJ1-2; V gene: TRBV7-9; CDR3 protein: CASSLTGGTNYGYTF; CDR3 DNA: TGTGCCAGCAGCTTAACGGGGGGGACTAACTATGGCTACACCTTC
clone size: -; D gene: -; J gene: TRBJ2-7; V gene: TRBV20-1; CDR3 protein: CSAHSSYEQYF; CDR3 DNA: TGCAGTGCTCACAGCTCCTACGAGCAGTACTTC
clone size: -; D gene: -; J gene: TRBJ2-7; V gene: TRBV28; CDR3 protein: CASSSPPYEQYF; CDR3 DNA: TGTGCCAGCAGTTCCCCTCCCTACGAGCAGTACTTC
clone size: once; D gene: TRBD2; J gene: TRBJ2-5; V gene: TRBV11-2; CDR3 protein: CASGLLSGGLAETQYF; CDR3 DNA: TGTGCCAGCGGCTTACTTAGCGGGGGGTTGGCAGAGACCCAGTACTTC
clone size: -; D gene: TRBD2; J gene: TRBJ2-1; V gene: TRBV9; CDR3 protein: CASSEGLAGGEQFF; CDR3 DNA: TGTGCCAGCAGCGAGGGACTAGCGGGAGGAGAGCAGTTCTTC
clone size: -; D gene: TRBD2; J gene: TRBJ2-5; V gene: TRBV10-3; CDR3 protein: CAISPRLAGGEETQYF; CDR3 DNA: TGTGCCATCAGCCCTCGACTAGCGGGGGGCGAGGAGACCCAGTACTTC
clone size: -; D gene: -; J gene: TRBJ2-7; V gene: TRBV29-1; CDR3 protein: CSVIPATSNDEQYF; CDR3 DNA: TGCAGCGTTATTCCCGCGACTAGTAACGACGAGCAGTACTTC
clone size: -; D gene: TRBD2; J gene: TRBJ2-1; V gene: TRBV12-5; CDR3 protein: CASGPGLGPGEQFF; CDR3 DNA: TGTGCTAGTGGTCCAGGACTAGGGCCGGGTGAGCAGTTCTTC
clone size: few; D gene: TRBD2; J gene: TRBJ2-3; V gene: TRBV7-9; CDR3 protein: CASSSTRTSGSGDTQYF; CDR3 DNA: TGTGCCAGCAGCTCCACGCGGACTAGCGGATCAGGGGATACGCAGTATTTT
clone size: -; D gene: -; J gene: TRBJ2-3; V gene: TRBV5-1; CDR3 protein: CASSPYQRQDTQYF; CDR3 DNA: TGCGCCAGCAGCCCTTACCAACGACAAGATACGCAGTATTTT
clone size: -; D gene: -; J gene: TRBJ1-2; V gene: TRBV7-2; CDR3 protein: CASSLDSNYGYTF; CDR3 DNA: TGTGCCAGCAGCTTAGACAGCAACTATGGCTACACCTTC
clone size: -; D gene: TRBD1; J gene: TRBJ1-5; V gene: TRBV28; CDR3 protein: CASSLRTGINQPQHF; CDR3 DNA: TGTGCCAGCAGCCTCAGGACAGGGATAAATCAGCCCCAGCATTTT
clone size: -; D gene: TRBD1; J gene: TRBJ2-5; V gene: TRBV4-1; CDR3 protein: CASSFRHEGAVGRETQYF; CDR3 DNA: TGCGCCAGCAGCTTTCGCCATGAGGGGGCGGTGGGGAGAGAGACCCAGTACTTC
clone size: -; D gene: TRBD1; J gene: TRBJ1-2; V gene: TRBV23-1; CDR3 protein: CASSQAGTGANYGYTF; CDR3 DNA: TGCGCCAGCAGTCAAGCCGGGACAGGGGCGAACTATGGCTACACCTTC
clone size: -; D gene: TRBD2; J gene: TRBJ2-1; V gene: TRBV9; CDR3 protein: CASSVGASGPYNEQFF; CDR3 DNA: TGTGCCAGCAGCGTCGGAGCTAGCGGGCCGTACAATGAGCAGTTCTTC
clone size: -; D gene: -; J gene: TRBJ2-2; V gene: TRBV9; CDR3 protein: CASSPSGDTGELFF; CDR3 DNA: TGTGCCAGCAGCCCGAGTGGTGACACCGGGGAGCTGTTTTTT
clone size: -; D gene: TRBD1; J gene: TRBJ2-5; V gene: TRBV6-1; CDR3 protein: CAGRRTGSETQYF; CDR3 DNA: TGTGCCGGCCGTAGGACAGGGTCAGAGACCCAGTACTTC
clone size: few; D gene: TRBD1; J gene: TRBJ2-1; V gene: TRBV11-3; CDR3 protein: CASSPGQGEDNEQFF; CDR3 DNA: TGTGCCAGCAGCCCAGGACAGGGGGAAGACAATGAGCAGTTCTTC
clone size: -; D gene: TRBD1; J gene: TRBJ1-1; V gene: TRBV7-8; CDR3 protein: CASSLTGERTEAFF; CDR3 DNA: TGTGCCAGCAGCTTAACAGGGGAGCGCACTGAAGCTTTCTTT
clone size: few; D gene: TRBD1; J gene: TRBJ1-1; V gene: TRBV27; CDR3 protein: CASSADRVGLTEAFF; CDR3 DNA: TGTGCCAGCAGTGCGGACAGGGTAGGGCTCACTGAAGCTTTCTTT
clone size: -; D gene: TRBD1; J gene: TRBJ2-2; V gene: TRBV25-1; CDR3 protein: CASSETGPVAGELFF; CDR3 DNA: TGTGCCAGCAGTGAGACAGGGCCGGTCGCCGGGGAGCTGTTTTTT
clone size: -; D gene: -; J gene: TRBJ1-4; V gene: TRBV7-9; CDR3 protein: CASSLRSEKLFF; CDR3 DNA: TGTGCCAGCAGCTTGCGTTCTGAAAAACTGTTTTTT
clone size: once; D gene: -; J gene: TRBJ1-6; V gene: TRBV2; CDR3 protein: CASSGPGGPNSPLHF; CDR3 DNA: TGTGCCAGCAGTGGACCGGGGGGGCCGAATTCACCCCTCCACTTT
clone size: -; D gene: TRBD1; J gene: TRBJ1-2; V gene: TRBV19; CDR3 protein: CASTLRGQGAYGYTF; CDR3 DNA: TGTGCCAGTACCCTTAGGGGGCAGGGAGCCTATGGCTACACCTTC
clone size: -; D gene: -; J gene: TRBJ2-1; V gene: TRBV9; CDR3 protein: CASSPRGFWNEQFF; CDR3 DNA: TGTGCCAGCAGCCCCCGGGGGTTTTGGAATGAGCAGTTCTTC
clone size: -; D gene: TRBD2; J gene: TRBJ2-3; V gene: TRBV5-1; CDR3 protein: CASSLAMWLAGVPSTDTQYF; CDR3 DNA: TGCGCCAGCAGCTTGGCTATGTGGCTAGCGGGGGTTCCTAGCACAGATACGCAGTATTTT
clone size: -; D gene: -; J gene: TRBJ1-4; V gene: TRBV27; CDR3 protein: CASSLYAGPTNEKLFF; CDR3 DNA: TGTGCCAGCAGTTTATACGCGGGACCAACTAATGAAAAACTGTTTTTT
clone size: once; D gene: -; J gene: TRBJ2-5; V gene: TRBV29-1; CDR3 protein: CSVEGQTETQYF; CDR3 DNA: TGCAGCGTTGAGGGGCAGACGGAGACCCAGTACTTC
clone size: -; D gene: TRBD2; J gene: TRBJ2-1; V gene: TRBV6-1; CDR3 protein: CASRGLAASYNEQFF; CDR3 DNA: TGTGCCAGCAGGGGACTAGCGGCCTCCTACAATGAGCAGTTCTTC
clone size: -; D gene: -; J gene: TRBJ1-5; V gene: TRBV19; CDR3 protein: CASAEQGNQPQHF; CDR3 DNA: TGTGCCAGCGCAGAACAGGGTAATCAGCCCCAGCATTTT
clone size: -; D gene: -; J gene: TRBJ2-7; V gene: TRBV28; CDR3 protein: CASSLNYDEGVRYEQYF; CDR3 DNA: TGTGCCAGCAGTTTAAACTATGACGAGGGAGTCCGTTACGAGCAGTACTTC
clone size: few; D gene: -; J gene: TRBJ2-3; V gene: TRBV5-1; CDR3 protein: CASSSYPGSMNTQYF; CDR3 DNA: TGCGCCAGCAGCTCTTATCCGGGGTCCATGAATACGCAGTATTTT
clone size: -; D gene: TRBD2; J gene: TRBJ2-5; V gene: TRBV7-9; CDR3 protein: CSSSPGLAGGQETQYF; CDR3 DNA: TGTTCCAGCAGCCCCGGACTAGCGGGGGGGCAAGAGACCCAGTACTTC
clone size: -; D gene: -; J gene: TRBJ2-2; V gene: TRBV23-1; CDR3 protein: CASSQLKDSNTGELFF; CDR3 DNA: TGCGCCAGCAGTCAATTAAAGGACAGTAACACCGGGGAGCTGTTTTTT
clone size: -; D gene: TRBD1; J gene: TRBJ1-2; V gene: TRBV5-1; CDR3 protein: CASNTGTGGLSGGYTF; CDR3 DNA: TGCGCCAGTAACACCGGGACAGGGGGCCTCTCTGGGGGCTACACCTTC